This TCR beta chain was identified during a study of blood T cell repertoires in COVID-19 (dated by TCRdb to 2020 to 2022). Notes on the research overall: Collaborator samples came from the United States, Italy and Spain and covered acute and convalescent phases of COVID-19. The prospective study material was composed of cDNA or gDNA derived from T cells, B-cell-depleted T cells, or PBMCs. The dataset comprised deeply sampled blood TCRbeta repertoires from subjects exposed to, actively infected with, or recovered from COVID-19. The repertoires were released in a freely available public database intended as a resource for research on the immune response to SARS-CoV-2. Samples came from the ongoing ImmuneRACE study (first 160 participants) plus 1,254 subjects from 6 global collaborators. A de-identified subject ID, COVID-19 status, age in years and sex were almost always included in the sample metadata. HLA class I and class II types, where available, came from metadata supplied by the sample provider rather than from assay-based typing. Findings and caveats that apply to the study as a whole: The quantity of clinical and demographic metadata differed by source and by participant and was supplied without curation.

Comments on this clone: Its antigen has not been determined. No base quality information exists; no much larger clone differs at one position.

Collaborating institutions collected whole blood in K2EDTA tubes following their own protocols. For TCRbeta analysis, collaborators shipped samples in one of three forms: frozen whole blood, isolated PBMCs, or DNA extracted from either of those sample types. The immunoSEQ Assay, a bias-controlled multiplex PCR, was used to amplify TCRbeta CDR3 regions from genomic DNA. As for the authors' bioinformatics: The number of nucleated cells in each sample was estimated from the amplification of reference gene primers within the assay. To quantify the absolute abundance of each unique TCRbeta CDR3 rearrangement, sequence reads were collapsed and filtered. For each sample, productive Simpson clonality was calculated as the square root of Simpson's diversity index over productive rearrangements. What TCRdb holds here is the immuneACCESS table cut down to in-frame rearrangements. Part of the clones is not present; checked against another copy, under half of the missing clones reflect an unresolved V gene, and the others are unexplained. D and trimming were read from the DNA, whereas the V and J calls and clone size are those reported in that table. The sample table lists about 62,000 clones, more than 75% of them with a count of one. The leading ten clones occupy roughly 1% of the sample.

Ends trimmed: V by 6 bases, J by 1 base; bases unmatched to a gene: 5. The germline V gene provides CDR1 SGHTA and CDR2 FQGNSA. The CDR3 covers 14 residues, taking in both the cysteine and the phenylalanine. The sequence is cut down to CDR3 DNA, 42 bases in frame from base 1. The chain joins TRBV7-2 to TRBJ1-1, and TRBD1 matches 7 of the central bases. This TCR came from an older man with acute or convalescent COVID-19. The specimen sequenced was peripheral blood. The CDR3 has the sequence CASSFHRGNTEAFF. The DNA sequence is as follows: TGTGCCAGCAGTTTTCACAGGGGGAACACTGAAGCTTTCTTT.